This entry is about one T cell receptor beta chain. Approximately 9.3 ml of fresh peripheral blood supplied the PBMCs. This specimen belongs to a study of T cells in Graves' hyperthyroidism and ophthalmopathy. Amplified regions were TCR beta CDR3 sequences from RNA transcripts. The HTBI primer set served for first-round RT-PCR of the TCR CDR3. TCRdb recomputed calls from the multiplex PCR reads with MiXCR, one row per CDR3 protein. The table has 500,000 to 650,000 distinct CDR3 sequences, roughly 15% seen once; the top ten hold around an eighth. Sequencing input: blood. The TCR comes from a woman between 45 and 60 years old with Graves' ophthalmopathy.

Here the CDR3 DNA reads TGCAGCGGTACCCTGGTCTTGGGGGGAGGCGGGGAGCTGTTTTTT. Translating gives CSGTLVLGGGGELFF. V and J are TRBV29-1 and TRBJ2-2; D is possibly TRBD2 (6 bases). Looked up from germline, CDR1 is SQVTM and CDR2 is ANQGSEA. Deletions cut 7 bases from V and 7 bases from J, with 22 bases between. The CDR3 is made up of 15 amino acids.